The 11 T cell receptor beta chains below were found in one sample sequenced in a study of T cells in Graves' hyperthyroidism and ophthalmopathy. TCR beta CDR3 regions were amplified from RNA. First-round RT-PCR targeting the TCR CDR3 was performed with the HTBI primer set. MiXCR, applied by TCRdb to the multiplex PCR reads, yields one record per CDR3 protein. Of about 350,000 distinct CDR3 sequences listed, roughly 13% are singletons. Sequencing was carried out using blood. The receptors were sampled from a woman aged 25 to 39 with Graves' hyperthyroidism.

This clonotype was seen a few times. This chain's CDR3 is CASSPGGRNYGYTF. The CDR3 nucleotides read TGTGCCAGCAGCCCAGGAGGTCGAAACTATGGCTACACCTTC. The chain is built from TRBV9 and TRBJ1-2, with unresolved D. Germline V gene data show CDR1 as SGDLS and CDR2 as YYNGEE. The V gene lost 4 bases and the J gene lost 2 bases, with 12 bases spanning the gap. There are 14 residues in the CDR3.

This clonotype has only a few counts. This chain uses TRBV5-1 with TRBJ2-3, with 10 positions matching TRBD2. Germline V gene data show CDR1 as SGHRS and CDR2 as YFSETQ. Trimming cost V 0 bases and J 0 bases; bases outside gene matches: 4. This CDR3 spans 17 amino acids. For the CDR3, the DNA is TGCGCCAGCAGCTTGGGTACTAGCGGGGCTAGCACAGATACGCAGTATTTT. Translated, it gives CASSLGTSGASTDTQYF.

The chain joins TRBV5-4 to TRBJ2-7; D may correspond to TRBD1 or TRBD2 (5 bases each). Per the germline V gene, CDR1 is SGHNT and CDR2 is YYREEE (reference sequence). With 3 bases removed from V and 0 bases from J, the gap between germline ends came to 13 bases. This CDR3 has 15 amino acids. The CDR3 here is CASSSYIGTSYEQYF. The CDR3 DNA sequence: TGTGCCAGCAGCTCCTACATTGGGACCTCCTACGAGCAGTACTTC.

This clonotype was detected many times. The rearrangement uses TRBV27 and TRBJ2-5, with D uncertain. The length of the CDR3 is 11 residues. V was cut by 4 bases and J by 7 bases, with 7 bases left in between. Germline assignment: CDR1 MNHEY and CDR2 SMNVEV (reference sequence). DNA of the CDR3: TGTGCCAGCAGTTCAAGTGGGACCCAGTACTTC. Protein: CASSSSGTQYF.

This chain connects TRBV7-2 to TRBJ2-6, with D perhaps TRBD1 (5 bases). Per the germline V gene, CDR1 is SGHTA and CDR2 is FQGNSA. There are 15 residues in the CDR3. V dropped 2 bases and J dropped 1 base, with 6 bases sitting between them. CDR3 loop: CASSLPGSGANVLTF. The CDR3 DNA reads TGTGCCAGCAGCTTACCAGGGTCTGGGGCCAACGTCCTGACTTTC.

This clonotype was detected only a few times. The rearrangement joins TRBV2 to TRBJ2-2; perhaps TRBD1 as D (6 bases). Trimming left V 6 bases short and J 14 bases short, with 22 bases between. This CDR3 comprises 14 residues. Germline CDR1 is SNHLY and CDR2 is FYNNEI. This chain's CDR3 is CASRPRDTISLLFF. In nucleotides, the CDR3 is TGTGCCAGCAGGCCACGGGACACCATTAGTCTTCTGTTTTTT.

This clonotype occurred once. The J gene is TRBJ2-3, the V gene TRBV5-1; TRBD2 is a possible D gene (6 bases). CDR3 length equals 16 residues. Germline assignment: CDR1 SGHRS and CDR2 YFSETQ. The germline V and J ends were trimmed by 0 bases and 4 bases, with 15 bases remaining between them. The CDR3 DNA reads TGCGCCAGCAGCTTGGCGCGGGGAGGAGCGGCAGATACGCAGTATTTT. Its protein is CASSLARGGAADTQYF. The whole variable domain, remainder taken from reference TRBV5-1 and TRBJ2-3, is KAGVTQTPRYLIKTRGQQVTLSCSPISGHRSVSWYQQTPGQGLQFLFEYFSETQRNKGNFPGRFSGRQFSNSRSEMNVSTLELGDSALYLCASSLARGGAADTQYFGPGTRLTVL.

This clonotype was observed many times. The V gene is TRBV6-1, the J gene TRBJ2-7, with 7 bases that match TRBD2. The V gene end was trimmed by 4 bases and the J gene end by 6 bases; junction bases not matched to a gene: 12. CDR1 is MNHNS, CDR2 SASEGT, per germline. The CDR3 is 15 residues long. CDR3 coding DNA: TGTGCCAGCAGTGCTTTATTGGGGGGGGAACGCGAGCAGTACTTC. It specifies CASSALLGGEREQYF.

This clonotype appeared many times. The V call is TRBV20-1, the J call TRBJ1-1, with D possibly matching TRBD1 (5 bases). V lost 7 bases, J lost 5 bases, and 17 bases lay in between. Germline CDR1 DFQATT, CDR2 SNEGSKA (reference sequence). CDR3 length equals 13 residues. CDR3 sequence: CSVRASWGTEAFF. The CDR3 coding sequence is TGCAGTGTTAGGGCCAGTTGGGGGACTGAAGCTTTCTTT.

This clonotype was detected many times. This chain joins TRBV7-3 and TRBJ2-7; D is unclear. V lost 2 bases and J lost 3, with 11 bases in between. CDR1 and CDR2 (germline): SGHTA, FQGTGA. The CDR3 spans 14 residues. CDR3 region: CASSLRVPNYEQYF. CDR3 bases: TGTGCCAGCAGCTTACGTGTCCCCAACTACGAGCAGTACTTC.

This clonotype has more than one count but fewer than ten. The chain employs TRBV5-1 and TRBJ1-2, with no clear D. Germline CDR1 is SGHRS and CDR2 is YFSETQ. The CDR3 runs 13 residues. The ends were cut back, 1 base at V and 1 base at J, with 5 bases in the middle. CDR3 coding DNA: TGCGCCAGCAGCTTGAACGATAACTATGGCTACACCTTC. It translates to CASSLNDNYGYTF.